Below, 4 T cell receptor beta chains from the same sample are listed, as sequenced in a study of T cells in Graves' hyperthyroidism and ophthalmopathy. Researchers took RNA transcripts and amplified the TCR beta CDR3 regions from them. Primed by the HTBI set, a first-round RT-PCR was run on the TCR CDR3. TCRdb reprocessed the multiplex PCR reads with MiXCR, giving one entry per CDR3 protein. This table holds 390,000 or so distinct CDR3 sequences, around 15% found once. Sample: blood. These receptors were taken from a man younger than 30 with Graves' ophthalmopathy.

The gene calls are TRBV24-1 and TRBJ1-1; 9 bases are shared with TRBD1. Germline loops: CDR1 KGHDR, CDR2 SFDVKD. V lost 2 bases, J lost 4 bases, and 4 bases stayed unmatched. The length of the CDR3 is 15 residues. The CDR3 loop reads CATSDSGTGPTEAFF. For the CDR3, the DNA is TGTGCCACCAGTGATTCCGGGACAGGGCCCACTGAAGCTTTCTTT.

The sample holds many counts of this clonotype. V usage is TRBV11-3 and J usage is TRBJ2-1; 7 positions match TRBD1. Germline V gene lookup returns CDR1 SGHNT and CDR2 YENEEA. With V trimmed by 6 bases and J by 7 bases, 15 bases remained unmatched. The CDR3 consists of 16 residues. The CDR3 DNA is TGTGCCAGCAGTCCCTCCTATCGAGGGGGCAAGAATGAGCAGTTCTTC. It specifies CASSPSYRGGKNEQFF.

Ten or more counts support this clonotype. The V call is TRBV24-1, the J call TRBJ2-5; D is ambiguous. V dropped 1 base and J dropped 2 bases, with 7 bases sitting between them. Germline V lookup: CDR1 KGHDR, CDR2 SFDVKD. The CDR3 loop spans 14 amino acids. The CDR3 region has the DNA TGTGCCACCAGTGATTTTAGACAACAAGAGACCCAGTACTTC. This codes for CATSDFRQQETQYF.

Note on this clonotype: A single base separates this from a much larger clone, so it may be a read error. The chain carries TRBV7-9 and TRBJ2-5; no reliable D call. This CDR3 is 14 amino acids long. In germline, CDR1 is SEHNR, CDR2 FQNEAQ (reference sequence). The CDR3 DNA reads TGTGCCAGCAGCTTAACCACGGTTTCAGAGATCCAGTACTTC. Translation gives CASSLTTVSEIQYF.